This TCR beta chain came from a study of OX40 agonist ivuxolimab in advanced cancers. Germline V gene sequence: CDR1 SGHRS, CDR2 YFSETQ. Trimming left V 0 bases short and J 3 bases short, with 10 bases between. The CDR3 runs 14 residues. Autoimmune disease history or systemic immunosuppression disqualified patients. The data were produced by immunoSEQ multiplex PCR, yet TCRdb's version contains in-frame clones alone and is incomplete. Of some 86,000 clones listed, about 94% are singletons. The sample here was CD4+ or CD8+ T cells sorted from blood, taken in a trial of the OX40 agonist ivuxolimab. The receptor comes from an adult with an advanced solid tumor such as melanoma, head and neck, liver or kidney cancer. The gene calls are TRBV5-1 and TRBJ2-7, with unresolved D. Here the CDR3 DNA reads TGCGCCAGCAGCTTGGGAGTAGACCGCTACGAGCAGTACTTC. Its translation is CASSLGVDRYEQYF.